Below, 26 T cell receptor beta chains from the same sample are listed, as sequenced in a study of blood T cell repertoires in COVID-19. Clones were read by immunoSEQ multiplex PCR, and TCRdb kept only the in-frame ones, dropping some. The sample has tens of thousands of clones; about 87% are singletons. The sample comprised peripheral blood. The receptor set was obtained from a man between 50 and 59 years old with active COVID-19.

The DNA for the CDR3 is TGTGCCAGTAGTATACTAGTTGATACGCAGTATTTT. This translates into CASSILVDTQYF. The chain has TRBV19 and TRBJ2-3; D unclear. Germline V gene sequence: CDR1 LNHDA, CDR2 SQIVND (reference sequence). CDR3 size: 12 residues. V was trimmed by 2 bases and J by 6 bases, leaving 6 bases between them.

The J gene is TRBJ2-7, the V gene TRBV5-1, with 8 bases lining up with TRBD2. Germline-derived CDR1 and CDR2 are SGHRS and YFSETQ. Trimming at V came to 3 bases and at J to 6 bases, leaving 11 bases not matched to a gene. The CDR3 is 15 residues long. The DNA for the CDR3 is TGCGCCAGCAGCTCCATAATCGGACTAGCTGCCGAGCAGTACTTC. Encoded protein: CASSSIIGLAAEQYF.

This clone was observed once. The V gene is TRBV5-8, the J gene TRBJ1-2; 10 bases are a match to TRBD1. CDR3 length: 15 amino acids. CDR1 is SGHTS, CDR2 YDEGEE, per germline. The trim removed 4 bases at V and 2 bases at J, leaving 5 bases unmatched. The CDR3 DNA reads TGTGCCAGCAGCCCGGGACAGGGGACGAACTATGGCTACACCTTC. Translating it yields CASSPGQGTNYGYTF.

The chain uses TRBV12-3 or TRBV12-4 and TRBJ1-1; D is uncertain. This CDR3 comprises 13 residues. V lost 2 bases to trimming and J lost 8 bases, with 12 bases between them. The CDR3: CASSLPRRREAFF. The DNA of the CDR3 is TGTGCCAGCAGTTTACCCCGGCGGAGAGAAGCTTTCTTT.

The chain combines TRBV5-6 with TRBJ2-7; the match to TRBD2 covers 12 bases. The CDR3 has 18 residues. V shed 0 bases, J shed 2 bases, and the junction held 9 bases outside the gene matches. Germline loops: CDR1 SGHDT, CDR2 YYEEEE. CDR3 DNA: TGTGCCAGCAGCTTGGTTCGGCTAGCGGGAGGGTGGACCTACGAGCAGTACTTC. Translating it yields CASSLVRLAGGWTYEQYF.

The chain links TRBV5-6 to TRBJ2-5, with 11 nucleotides matching TRBD2. From germline, CDR1 is SGHDT and CDR2 YYEEEE. The CDR3 is made up of 17 amino acids. The junction had 13 bases not matched to a gene; V was cut back by 4 bases and J by 5 bases. CDR3 in DNA: TGTGCCAGCAGCCCGGGGACTAGCGGCATAATGCGTGAGACCCAGTACTTC. The encoded protein is CASSPGTSGIMRETQYF.

The V call is TRBV16, the J call TRBJ1-3, with TRBD1 as a possible D gene (5 bases). Germline V CDR1 and CDR2: KGHSY, FQNENV. The ends were cut back, 7 bases at V and 4 bases at J, with 23 bases in the middle. The CDR3 spans 17 residues. CDR3 loop: CASTDAQGRTRGNTIYF. CDR3 DNA sequence: TGTGCCAGCACCGATGCTCAGGGAAGGACAAGAGGAAACACCATATATTTT. Variable domain in full (rest from reference TRBV16 and TRBJ1-3): GEEVAQTPKHLVRGEGQKAKLYCAPIKGHSYVFWYQQVLKNEFKFLISFQNENVFDETGMPKERFSAKCLPNSPCSLEIQATKLEDSAVYFCASTDAQGRTRGNTIYFGEGSWLTVV.

This clone has a single count. The CDR3 coding sequence is TGCGCCAGCAGCCAAGAAGTCACCCGACAGGTTAACTATGGCTACACCTTC. This gives the protein CASSQEVTRQVNYGYTF. The chain is built from TRBV4-3 and TRBJ1-2; tentatively, D is TRBD1 (6 bases). The V and J ends lost 0 bases and 1 base respectively, with 15 bases between them. The CDR3 loop spans 17 amino acids. Germline assignment: CDR1 LGHNA and CDR2 YSLEER.

The chain employs TRBV5-5 and TRBJ1-5, with TRBD1 as a possible D gene (6 bases). The CDR3 sequence is 18 residues long. V gave up 0 bases and J gave up 0 bases, with 16 bases separating them. In germline, CDR1 is SGHKS, CDR2 YYEKEE (reference sequence). The CDR3 reads CASSLEPDRPFSNQPQHF. Here the CDR3 DNA reads TGTGCCAGCAGCTTGGAACCGGACAGACCTTTTAGCAATCAGCCCCAGCATTTT. Combining the CDR3 with reference TRBV5-5 and TRBJ1-5 gives the whole variable domain DAGVTQSPTHLIKTRGQQVTLRCSPISGHKSVSWYQQVLGQGPQFIFQYYEKEERGRGNFPDRFSARQFPNYSSELNVNALLLGDSALYLCASSLEPDRPFSNQPQHFGDGTRLSIL.

The chain employs TRBV5-1 and TRBJ1-2, with 7 bases that match TRBD1. CDR3 length: 13 amino acids. After removal of 4 bases from V and 3 bases from J, the junction contained 3 bases not matched to a gene. CDR1 and CDR2 from the germline V gene are SGHRS and YFSETQ. This CDR3 reads CASSPQGDYGYTF. In DNA form, the CDR3 reads TGCGCCAGCAGCCCTCAGGGGGACTATGGCTACACCTTC.

This clone was detected only once. The chain is built from TRBV2 and TRBJ1-1, with D possibly matching TRBD1 (6 bases). V was shortened by 7 bases and J by 1 base, with 10 bases between the two germline ends. The CDR3 is 13 amino acids. Germline V gene data show CDR1 as SNHLY and CDR2 as FYNNEI. CDR3 loop: CASTGQWNTEAFF. The CDR3 DNA reads as TGTGCCAGCACCGGACAGTGGAACACTGAAGCTTTCTTT.

The chain couples TRBV6-2 or TRBV6-3 to TRBJ1-1, with D possibly being TRBD1 (6 bases). CDR1 MNHEY and CDR2 SVGEGT come from the germline V gene. The CDR3 spans 14 residues. V was trimmed by 6 bases and J by 1 base, leaving 12 bases between them. The CDR3 reads CASSPRQENTEAFF. CDR3 DNA: TGTGCCAGCAGCCCACGACAGGAGAACACTGAAGCTTTCTTT.

The CDR3 is CASSETSGSHNEQFF. CDR3 nucleotides: TGTGCCAGCAGCGAAACTAGCGGGTCTCACAATGAGCAGTTCTTC. V and J are TRBV7-6 and TRBJ2-1, with 9 bases aligning to TRBD2. The CDR3 is 15 amino acids. The germline V gene has CDR1 SGHVS and CDR2 FNYEAQ. V lost 5 bases and J lost 5; bases outside the gene matches: 7.

This chain links TRBV5-1 with TRBJ1-1, with D possibly TRBD1 on 5 matching bases. Trimming pared 0 bases from V and 2 bases from J, leaving 8 bases between. The CDR3 has 14 amino acids. Germline V gene data show CDR1 as SGHRS and CDR2 as YFSETQ. The CDR3, as DNA: TGCGCCAGCAGCTTGGACAGGCCTAACACTGAAGCTTTCTTT. Amino acids: CASSLDRPNTEAFF.

In this sample, this clone turned up once. The chain is built from TRBV18 and TRBJ2-2; 8 bases are shared with TRBD1. There are 16 residues in the CDR3. The V gene's germline CDR1 is KGHSH and CDR2 LQKENI. With 4 bases clipped from V and 0 bases from J, the junction kept 4 bases outside the gene matches. In DNA form, the CDR3 reads TGTGCCAGCTCACTTTTGGGACAGGCGAACACCGGGGAGCTGTTTTTT. Translated, it gives CASSLLGQANTGELFF.

This clone was observed a few times. The genes are TRBV24-1 and TRBJ1-2, with D tentatively TRBD1 (5 bases). The germline gives CDR1 KGHDR, CDR2 SFDVKD. Trimming removed 3 bases at V and 3 bases at J, with 13 bases between. This CDR3 has 15 amino acids. The CDR3 region has the DNA TGTGCCACCAGTGATCCCCGCGGGGCGGACTATGGCTACACCTTC. This translates into CATSDPRGADYGYTF.

The chain is built from TRBV11-2 and TRBJ1-3, with TRBD1 matching 10 bases. V lost 4 bases, J lost 5 bases, and 11 bases stayed unmatched. The germline CDR1 and CDR2 sequences are SGHAT and FQNNGV. The CDR3 loop spans 17 amino acids. The CDR3 DNA is TGTGCCAGCAGCTCTCGAAGGGGGGGACAGGGGAGAAACACCATATATTTT. Translation: CASSSRRGGQGRNTIYF.

This rearrangement joins TRBV4-2 to TRBJ2-2; 10 bases line up with TRBD2. J was trimmed by 7 bases and V by 0 bases; bases with no gene match: 2. The CDR3 extends over 15 amino acids. The germline CDR1 and CDR2 sequences are LGHNA and YNFKEQ. This CDR3 reads CASSQDSGGVGELFF. CDR3 DNA: TGTGCCAGCAGCCAAGACAGCGGGGGGGTCGGGGAGCTGTTTTTT.

This clone has only a few counts. The CDR3 nucleotides read TGTGCCTGCCAGAGACAGGCCCATCAGCCCCAGCATTTT. Protein sequence: CACQRQAHQPQHF. The chain recombines TRBV12-3 or TRBV12-4 with TRBJ1-5; the D gene is possibly TRBD1 (6 bases). This CDR3 is built from 13 residues. The ends were cut back, 11 bases at V and 5 bases at J, with 16 bases in the middle.

The CDR3 loop is CASSSDRGHTEAFF. DNA for the CDR3: TGTGCCAGTAGCTCTGACAGGGGTCACACTGAAGCTTTCTTT. The chain combines TRBV19 with TRBJ1-1; 8 positions agree with TRBD1. V trimming: 6 bases; J trimming: 3 bases; junction bases outside the gene matches: 6. Germline CDR1 is LNHDA and CDR2 is SQIVND (reference sequence). The length of the CDR3 is 14 residues.

This clone was seen a few times. The genes are TRBV7-8 and TRBJ2-7; D unclear. V was trimmed by 3 bases and J by 1 base, leaving 16 bases between them. Germline V gene data show CDR1 as SGHVS and CDR2 as FQNEAQ. This CDR3 is built from 16 residues. CDR3 loop: CASSFETSPSSYEQYF. CDR3 coding DNA: TGTGCCAGCAGCTTCGAGACTTCGCCTTCGTCCTACGAGCAGTACTTC. Drawing the rest from reference TRBV7-8 and TRBJ2-7, the complete variable domain is GAGVSQSPRYKVAKRGQDVALRCDPISGHVSLFWYQQALGQGPEFLTYFQNEAQLDKSGLPSDRFFAERPEGSVSTLKIQRTQQEDSAVYLCASSFETSPSSYEQYFGPGTRLTVT.

The V and J genes are TRBV3-1 (or the pseudogene TRBV3-2) and TRBJ2-3, with a tentative D call TRBD1 (5 bases). The germline V gene encodes CDR1 LGHDT and CDR2 YNNKEL (reference sequence). Deletions cut 3 bases from V and 8 bases from J, with 18 bases between. The CDR3 totals 15 residues. The CDR3 reads CASSHPTVSFGTQYF. The CDR3 DNA sequence: TGTGCCAGCAGCCACCCGACAGTGTCGTTCGGTACGCAGTATTTT.

In this sample, this clone turned up once. The rearrangement links TRBV10-3 to TRBJ2-1, with 8 bases lining up with TRBD2. Germline V CDR1 and CDR2: ENHRY, SYGVKD. V dropped 10 bases and J dropped 8; count of bases not matched to a gene: 13. This CDR3 is 14 amino acids long. The CDR3 here is CATRGTSGGDEQFF. CDR3 nucleotides: TGTGCCACTCGTGGGACTAGTGGCGGCGATGAGCAGTTCTTC.

This clone was observed a handful of times. CDR3 sequence (DNA): TGTGCCAGCAGCTTAGTTTCGTCGGGAGCTAGTTCGGGCTACGAGCAGTACTTC. Protein product: CASSLVSSGASSGYEQYF. The chain links TRBV7-8 to TRBJ2-7, with D possibly being TRBD2 (6 bases). Germline V lookup: CDR1 SGHVS, CDR2 FQNEAQ. This CDR3 is built from 18 residues. V was shortened by 1 base and J by 3 bases, with 22 bases between the two germline ends. The whole variable domain, remainder taken from reference TRBV7-8 and TRBJ2-7, is GAGVSQSPRYKVAKRGQDVALRCDPISGHVSLFWYQQALGQGPEFLTYFQNEAQLDKSGLPSDRFFAERPEGSVSTLKIQRTQQEDSAVYLCASSLVSSGASSGYEQYFGPGTRLTVT.

This clone was observed a single time. This rearrangement joins TRBV5-1 to TRBJ1-1, with unresolved D. This CDR3 contains 13 residues. The V gene's germline CDR1 is SGHRS and CDR2 YFSETQ. Deletions cut 2 bases from V and 3 bases from J, with 8 bases between. The CDR3 DNA follows: TGCGCCAGCAGCTTCTCGGAGGACACTGAAGCTTTCTTT. It is translated as CASSFSEDTEAFF.

The rearrangement links TRBV24-1 to TRBJ1-1; D not certain. Germline CDR1 reads KGHDR; CDR2 reads SFDVKD. The CDR3 has 13 residues. V lost 9 bases and J 1 base, leaving 11 bases between the germline ends. The CDR3 sequence: CATREQPNTEAFF. CDR3 DNA: TGTGCCACCCGAGAACAGCCGAACACTGAAGCTTTCTTT.